A single sample is the source of the 9 T cell receptor beta chains below, sequenced in a study of blood T cell repertoires in COVID-19. TCRdb's table, derived via immunoSEQ multiplex PCR, lists solely in-frame clones and lacks some. The sample lists under 75,000 clones, more than 70% seen once, with more than 15% in the top ten. Input material: peripheral blood. The source is a man aged 55 to 69 with COVID-19, enrolled during active disease.

This chain connects TRBV7-9 to TRBJ2-3; D gene unclear. The V end lost 0 bases, the J end lost 5 bases, and 6 bases lay between the germline ends. Germline V gives CDR1 SEHNR, CDR2 FQNEAQ (reference sequence). The CDR3 is 13 amino acids. The CDR3 DNA reads as TGTGCCAGCAGCTTAGCGGGCCGAGATACGCAGTATTTT. This encodes CASSLAGRDTQYF.

The V gene is TRBV9, the J gene TRBJ1-4; 7 bases line up with TRBD1. This CDR3 is 14 amino acids long. Germline V CDR1 and CDR2: SGDLS, YYNGEE. Germline trimming cut 3 bases from V and 8 bases from J; bases unmatched to any gene: 7. The CDR3 sequence is CASSADRWGEKLFF. The DNA of the CDR3 is TGTGCCAGCAGCGCGGACAGGTGGGGGGAAAAACTGTTTTTT.

J is TRBJ2-5 and V is TRBV5-1; 7 bases align to TRBD2. Germline values: CDR1 SGHRS, CDR2 YFSETQ. This CDR3 is built from 17 residues. Unmatched junction bases numbered 14, after V lost 3 bases and J lost 3 bases. The CDR3 protein is CASSSLISSGSEETQYF. As DNA, the CDR3 is TGCGCCAGCAGCTCCTTAATATCTAGCGGCAGTGAAGAGACCCAGTACTTC.

The chain combines TRBV25-1 with TRBJ1-6; a possible D gene is TRBD1 (6 bases). Germline lookup yields CDR1 MGHDK and CDR2 SYGVNS. CDR3 length equals 16 residues. V was cut by 6 bases and J by 0 bases, with 12 bases left in between. CDR3 region: CASRPPQGSYNSPLHF. CDR3 coding DNA: TGTGCCAGCAGGCCCCCACAGGGCTCCTATAATTCACCCCTCCACTTT.

This chain connects TRBV5-5 to TRBJ2-1; 7 bases agree with TRBD1. The CDR3 totals 16 residues. CDR1 and CDR2 from the germline V gene are SGHKS and YYEKEE (reference sequence). The V and J ends lost 5 bases and 4 bases, in that order; junction bases with no gene match: 12. CDR3 coding DNA: TGTGCCAGCAGTCCGACAGGGAGTGATCAATACAATGAGCAGTTCTTC. This translates into CASSPTGSDQYNEQFF.

The chain links TRBV30 to TRBJ1-3; 8 bases match TRBD1. The CDR3 is 16 residues long. V gave up 2 bases and J gave up 0 bases; unmatched junction bases: 6. Germline CDR1 reads GTSNPN; CDR2 reads SVGIG (reference sequence). CDR3 in DNA: TGTGCCTGGAGTTCATACACAGGGGGCTCTGGAAACACCATATATTTT. It encodes CAWSSYTGGSGNTIYF. Full variable domain (remainder filled in from reference TRBV30 and TRBJ1-3): SQTIHQWPATLVQPVGSPLSLECTVEGTSNPNLYWYRQAAGRGLQLLFYSVGIGQISSEVPQNLSASRPQDRQFILSSKKLLLSDSGFYLCAWSSYTGGSGNTIYFGEGSWLTVV.

The J gene is TRBJ1-4, the V gene TRBV5-1; the D gene is possibly TRBD1 (5 bases). CDR1 is SGHRS, CDR2 YFSETQ, per germline. There are 18 residues in the CDR3. V was cut by 4 bases and J by 0 bases, with 19 bases left in between. The CDR3 sequence is CASSTGREGRTTNEKLFF. As DNA, the CDR3 is TGCGCCAGCAGCACGGGGAGGGAGGGGAGAACAACTAATGAAAAACTGTTTTTT.

The rearrangement joins TRBV5-6 to TRBJ1-5; no clear D gene. CDR3 length: 12 residues. Between the trimmed V and J ends, which lost 3 bases and 5 bases, there was a span of 6 bases. Germline CDR1 and CDR2: SGHDT and YYEEEE. In nucleotides, the CDR3 is TGTGCCAGCAGCTCATTTTATCAGCCCCAGCATTTT. Residues: CASSSFYQPQHF.

The chain is built from TRBV5-1 and TRBJ2-5, with 9 nucleotides matching TRBD2. Trimming removed 3 bases from V and 1 base from J; junction bases left unmatched: 16. Per the germline V gene, CDR1 is SGHRS and CDR2 is YFSETQ. The CDR3 covers 19 residues. The CDR3 sequence is CASSSGLLLAGLGQETQYF. Here the CDR3 DNA reads TGCGCCAGCAGCTCCGGTTTGTTACTAGCGGGCTTGGGCCAAGAGACCCAGTACTTC.